One T cell receptor (beta chain) is described in this entry. This clone was seen a handful of times. Its antigen is not yet known. The sample holds no much larger clone one base away, and base qualities are not on file. The cohort comprised 550 to 700 healthy bone marrow donors. At the time of sampling, every cohort member was nominally healthy, though immune exposures that went unrecorded were likely present. The donor tested CMV seropositive and was one of the 289 seropositive cohort members. A peripheral blood sample was provided by each donor, and peripheral blood mononuclear cells were used for TCR beta sequencing. The Qiagen DNeasy Blood Extraction Kit was used to extract genomic DNA from the blood cell samples. The entry originates in a study of cytomegalovirus exposure and HLA in healthy donors (dated by TCRdb to 2016 to 2017). Some background on the complete study: An earlier analysis of some 550 of the donors reported about 290 Gb of sequence data and 117 million unique TCR beta sequences from roughly 180 million T cells. A later analysis re-analyzed previously published TCR beta repertoires from 666 donors and added high-resolution HLA genotyping to study TCR occurrence patterns. Genome-wide SNP genotypes for about 60% of the 666 donors were used in a later genetic analysis, which treated that subset as a discovery cohort. The study profiled the T cell repertoires of 500 to 800 subjects by immunosequencing and related them to cytomegalovirus serostatus. Class I and class II HLA loci were covered by the typing at four-digit resolution. A handful of DR-DQ haplotypes were handled as single units for association and clustering because linkage in the cohort was strong. The number of donors typed differed by locus, with 629-630 for A, B, C, DRB1 and DQB1, about 500 for DQA1, 600 to 610 for DPA1, and some 440 for DPB1. Every discovery cohort repertoire had been produced on one sequencing platform. Among the roughly 380 genotyped donors, roughly 80% belonged to the genetic ancestry cluster associated with self-reported Caucasian donors. Along with the approximately 700-subject first cohort, a separate validation cohort of over a hundred different subjects was used. An earlier analysis of 587 of the donors used high-throughput TCR beta sequencing to judge whether each TCR beta V gene segment behaved as functional or pseudogenic. Rather than using new phenotypic data, the later analysis identified candidate immune exposures from TCR beta sequences and from how often those sequences occurred across donors. High-throughput TCR immunosequencing, statistical association of individual TCRs with disease status, and machine learning were combined to predict cytomegalovirus infection status. Among approximately 370 genotyped donors of the cohort, an average of approximately 240,000 unique TCR beta nucleotide sequences was sequenced per donor, of which about 19% were non-productive. The aim of the study was to test whether cataloging public T cell receptors could identify signatures of past pathogen exposure. Roughly 300 gigabases of sequencing data and around 90 million unique TCR sequences made up an early release that covered fewer than 650 HLA-typed donors. Donor age, sex, ethnicity and CMV serostatus were collected together with the repertoire data. Points the paper makes about the study in general: The study listed 170 or so TCR beta chains as associated with cytomegalovirus. A later genetic analysis reported fewer N-insertions in productive TCRs among donors in an Asian-associated ancestry cluster than the roughly 620-donor mean. A later analysis reported that several top co-occurrence clusters appeared linked to parvovirus B19, influenza, CMV and Epstein-Barr virus. About 17 rarely observed V segments, including chromosome 9 orphons, were excluded from the earlier analysis of several hundred of the donors because counts were too low. The sequencing pipeline was judged likely to have produced a cluster of highly shared sequence variants as a technical artifact. Most TCR sequences were observed very rarely across donors, whereas some public TCRs were present in many individuals. In a later genetic analysis, a missense DCLRE1C variant was associated with V-gene and J-gene trimming of TCR beta chains, and the association was replicated in an independent cohort. Roughly uniform sequencing depth across donors was assumed in presence/absence analyses, although this assumption may not hold. In a later analysis, the rate of TCR association differed among HLA loci, with DRB1 alleles having the most associated TCRs and HLA-C alleles having the fewest. An earlier analysis of some 590 of the donors showed that most TCR beta V segments appeared in productive rearrangements either about 87% or about 30% of the time, which broadly matched IMGT annotations. In both the original and validation cohorts, the classifier was reported to diagnose cytomegalovirus status with high specificity and sensitivity. Because HLA typing was unavailable for some donors at each locus, only the typed subset was used in association tests. According to the authors, the approach could potentially be generalized to other disease states and immunological phenotypes. In a later analysis, some 17,000 TCR beta sequences were associated with specific HLA alleles at a false discovery rate of 0.05. A further reported finding was that TCR beta sequences accurately predicted the HLA-A and HLA-B alleles for most subjects in the first cohort. Compared with equally common non-associated chains, HLA-associated TCR beta chains in a later analysis were more clonally expanded and had lower generation probabilities. Only TCR beta chains were sequenced in this cohort, and the absence of alpha or paired-chain data limited detectable features. Three of the identified cytomegalovirus-associated TCR beta chains were confirmed in vitro to be specific for cytomegalovirus antigens. The only immune exposure information available for the cohort was CMV serostatus. Linkage disequilibrium might explain the correlated functional status among segregating V segments, but an unknown experimental factor could not be excluded. Some IMGT-functional V segments, including TRBV6-2 and TRBV6-3, could not be told apart with the 87-base-pair reads, so those segments were excluded. In a later analysis, most CMV-associated TCR beta chains were found to appear HLA-restricted, with HLA associations seemingly driven largely by CMV exposure. Strong co-occurrence of HLA alleles, especially DR and DQ, made assigning TCR associations to individual alleles difficult.

The receptor library was made with the immunoSEQ multiplex PCR assay. For the multiplex PCR, a mixture combining 60 forward primers for TCR Vbeta segments and 13 reverse primers for TCR Jbeta segments was used. The CDR3 region of rearranged TCR beta genes was amplified from genomic DNA by a multiplex PCR assay. The amplified TCR beta libraries were sequenced on the Illumina HiSeq System as 87-base-pair reads. The paper's processing steps were these. In a later analysis, tens of millions of unique TCR beta chains were counted across the roughly 670 repertoires, and approximately 11 million of these chains were shared by at least two donors. A nearest-neighbor algorithm error-corrected the raw reads and collapsed the reads into unique sequences, merging closely related sequences to remove PCR and sequencing errors. CDR3 sequences were aligned to IMGT reference sequences to assign V, D and J gene segments. For a sequence to be retained, a match of at least six nucleotides to both a V gene segment and a J gene segment was required. Rearrangements were called productive when the CDR3 lacked stop codons and stayed in frame with V and J; all others were non-productive. Following IMGT convention, CDR3 was defined as the stretch from the second conserved V-encoded cysteine to the conserved J-encoded phenylalanine. The earlier analysis of some 600 of the donors excluded sequences that lacked an unambiguous match to a single V gene segment. In an earlier analysis of approximately 500 of the donors, a V segment was called functional when productive rearrangements were above 56.7%, and segregating when the standard deviation between donors exceeded 5%. A statistical classification framework was built for diagnosing cytomegalovirus status from the catalog of TCR beta chain sequences. In a later analysis, V and J genes were assigned by comparing TCR nucleotide sequences against IMGT/GENE-DB human TR gene sequences. A later analysis assigned CDR3 sequences and most-parsimonious VDJ recombination scenarios with the TCRdist pipeline. In a later analysis, each TCR beta chain was defined by its CDR3 amino acid sequence together with its V-gene family, and reads lacking a unique V-gene family were excluded. In a later analysis, nearly 600 highly shared, low-generation-probability nucleotide sequences were removed to address suspected cross-contamination and a sequencing artifact. A later analysis calculated a clonal expansion index for each public chain from normalized within-repertoire ranks of inferred template counts. In a later analysis, generation probabilities were computed with a VDJ recombination model fitted to out-of-frame rearrangements, and the resulting probabilities were checked against IGoR. A later analysis scored TCR-TCR, TCR-HLA and TCR-CMV co-occurrence with hypergeometric tests, applying a repertoire-size bias correction to TCR pairs. False discovery rates were estimated in a later analysis by permuting HLA or CMV assignments 20 times. In a later analysis, co-occurring TCRs were grouped using DBSCAN, with TCRdist sequence similarity added in when clustering inside HLA-allele-positive subsets. Repertoires with fewer than 30,000 or more than 120,000 public chains, plus five repertoires with anomalous nucleotide sharing, were excluded from co-occurrence clustering. TCRdb stores this immuneACCESS table with in-frame sequences only. Part of the clones is absent; in the studies checked, under half of the shortfall reflects unresolved V genes, and no reason is known for the rest. V and J calls and clone size follow that table, whereas D and trimming were derived from the DNA. The table for this sample lists about 260,000 clones; around four fifths of them were counted only once. The top ten hold 2% of the sample.

From its cysteine to its phenylalanine, the CDR3 spans 15 amino acids. Only the CDR3 part of the read is kept: 45 bases, read in frame from the first base. In the germline V gene (reference sequence), CDR1 corresponds to LNHNV and CDR2 to YYDKDF. At the junction V is shortened by 2 bases and J by 3 bases; bases outside the gene matches: 3. This sequence originates from a woman aged 40 to 55 in good health and CMV-seropositive. Specimen: PBMCs. The rearrangement joined TRBV15 to TRBJ2-2; the central 7 bases match TRBD1. The DNA sequence follows: TGTGCCACCAGCAGAAGGGGGCTTGACACCGGGGAGCTGTTTTTT. This encodes CATSRRGLDTGELFF.